The rows below give T cell receptor beta chains drawn from one sample of a study of T cell changes during pregnancy in multiple sclerosis. The protocol was immunoSEQ multiplex PCR, while the TCRdb copy is restricted to in-frame clones and leaves out a portion. This table has about 81,000 clones, around 93% appearing once. The input for sequencing was peripheral blood, taken in the third trimester of pregnancy. The receptor source for this set is a female donor in good health, enrolled as a control in a pregnancy study. Each CDR3 is given with its conserved first and last residue. D genes are given only for firm matches. Clone size is given for some rows only: seen once, a few or many times, or a class if the clone is expanded.

NA,TRBJ2-5,TRBV28,NA,CASSLGWRDQETQYF,TGTGCCAGCAGTTTGGGTTGGCGGGACCAAGAGACCCAGTACTTC
NA,TRBJ2-7,TRBV28,NA,CASSYMRQTYEQYF,TGTGCCAGCAGTTACATGAGACAGACCTACGAGCAGTACTTC
once,TRBJ2-1,TRBV5-1,NA,CASSLANAVYNEQFF,TGCGCCAGCAGCTTGGCCAACGCAGTCTACAATGAGCAGTTCTTC
NA,TRBJ2-6,TRBV2,NA,CASRQGSGANVLTF,TGTGCCAGCAGACAGGGATCTGGGGCCAACGTCCTGACTTTC
NA,TRBJ2-1,TRBV4-2,TRBD2,CASSQHLLAGGGNEQFF,TGTGCCAGCAGCCAACACCTACTAGCGGGGGGCGGCAATGAGCAGTTCTTC
NA,TRBJ1-3,TRBV19,NA,CASSPFPGSSGNTIYF,TGTGCCAGTAGTCCATTTCCAGGTTCCTCTGGAAACACCATATATTTT
NA,TRBJ2-3,TRBV5-4,NA,CASSLDQAFSTDTQYF,TGTGCCAGCAGCTTGGATCAGGCATTCAGCACAGATACGCAGTATTTT
NA,TRBJ2-7,TRBV28,NA,CASSLSRYEQYF,TGTGCCAGCAGTTTATCGAGGTACGAGCAGTACTTC
NA,TRBJ1-2,TRBV6-5,TRBD1,CASSAGQDYGYTF,TGTGCCAGCAGCGCGGGACAGGACTATGGCTACACCTTC
NA,TRBJ1-2,TRBV29-1,NA,CSVVGQGSWGYTF,TGCAGCGTTGTCGGGCAGGGGTCCTGGGGCTACACCTTC
once,TRBJ1-4,TRBV21-1,NA,CASSKIGTGKATNEKLFF,TGTGCCAGCAGCAAAATTGGGACAGGGAAAGCAACTAATGAAAAACTGTTTTTT
NA,TRBJ1-1,TRBV6-1,NA,CASSETAGGLYTEAFF,TGTGCCAGCAGTGAAACCGCCGGAGGGTTGTACACTGAAGCTTTCTTT
NA,TRBJ2-5,TRBV28,TRBD2,CASSLWGSGVGQETQYF,TGTGCCAGCAGTTTATGGGGAAGCGGGGTGGGGCAAGAGACCCAGTACTTC
NA,TRBJ2-7,TRBV5-1,TRBD1,CASSSTGAREQYF,TGCGCCAGCAGCTCGACAGGGGCCAGGGAGCAGTACTTC
NA,TRBJ1-1,TRBV2,NA,CASKTRPSGGTEAFF,TGTGCCAGCAAAACTCGCCCGTCCGGGGGCACTGAAGCTTTCTTT
NA,TRBJ1-1,TRBV30,NA,CAWSPRPNTEAFF,TGTGCCTGGAGCCCGAGGCCGAACACTGAAGCTTTCTTT
NA,TRBJ2-2,TRBV28,TRBD2,CASRRLAGGSGELFF,TGTGCCAGCAGAAGACTAGCGGGAGGTAGCGGGGAGCTGTTTTTT
NA,TRBJ2-3,TRBV5-1,NA,CASSPWPSGTDTQYF,TGCGCCAGCAGCCCGTGGCCTAGCGGCACAGATACGCAGTATTTT
NA,TRBJ2-7,TRBV7-9,NA,CASGRQENGYEQYF,TGTGCCAGCGGGAGACAGGAGAACGGCTACGAGCAGTACTTC
NA,TRBJ2-7,TRBV6-6,NA,CASSYSNVDSRYEQYF,TGTGCCAGCAGTTACTCGAACGTAGACAGTAGATACGAGCAGTACTTC
NA,TRBJ2-7,TRBV27,TRBD2,CASSLSGWASGRALRGEQYF,TGTGCCAGCAGTTTATCGGGCTGGGCTAGCGGGAGGGCCCTGAGGGGGGAGCAGTACTTC
NA,TRBJ2-3,TRBV18,TRBD2,CASSPGSSGRRSDTQYF,TGTGCCAGCTCACCAGGTTCCAGCGGGAGACGGTCAGATACGCAGTATTTT
NA,TRBJ1-1,TRBV7-9,NA,CASSRGGGTEAFF,TGTGCCAGCAGCCGAGGGGGGGGCACTGAAGCTTTCTTT
NA,TRBJ2-1,TRBV29-1,TRBD1,CSVGLSGDSTNEQFF,TGCAGCGTGGGTTTATCCGGGGACAGCACAAATGAGCAGTTCTTC
NA,TRBJ2-2,TRBV5-6,TRBD1,CASSPGTGTTGELFF,TGTGCCAGCAGCCCCGGGACAGGGACCACCGGGGAGCTGTTTTTT
NA,TRBJ1-2,TRBV19,NA,CASSASTYGYTF,TGTGCCAGTAGTGCCAGTACCTATGGCTACACCTTC
NA,TRBJ1-2,TRBV5-4,TRBD1,CASTLDRVGYGYTF,TGTGCCAGCACCCTAGACAGGGTGGGATATGGCTACACCTTC
NA,TRBJ2-1,TRBV29-1,NA,CSVGDFYNEQFF,TGCAGCGTTGGGGACTTTTACAATGAGCAGTTCTTC
NA,TRBJ1-1,TRBV13,NA,CASSRGQQEAFF,TGTGCCAGCAGTCGTGGACAGCAGGAAGCTTTCTTT
NA,TRBJ1-5,TRBV19,TRBD1,CASSTGVGNQPQHF,TGTGCCAGTTCGACAGGGGTAGGCAATCAGCCCCAGCATTTT
NA,TRBJ2-5,TRBV6-5,NA,CASSLGPGQETQYF,TGTGCCAGCAGTTTAGGACCGGGACAAGAGACCCAGTACTTC
NA,TRBJ2-2,TRBV5-4,NA,CASSLPTGANTGELFF,TGTGCCAGCAGCTTGCCGACAGGAGCGAACACCGGGGAGCTGTTTTTT
NA,TRBJ1-2,TRBV9,NA,CASSALGRNYGYTF,TGTGCCAGCAGCGCCTTGGGGCGAAACTATGGCTACACCTTC
NA,TRBJ2-5,TRBV28,TRBD2,CASSPTRLAGETQYF,TGTGCCAGCAGTCCTACCAGACTAGCGGGAGAGACCCAGTACTTC
NA,TRBJ2-7,TRBV5-5,TRBD2,CASSLQLAAAYEQYF,TGTGCCAGCAGCTTGCAACTAGCGGCTGCCTACGAGCAGTACTTC
NA,TRBJ2-7,TRBV11-2,TRBD1,CASSPLGQGVGQYF,TGTGCCAGCAGCCCCCTTGGGCAGGGGGTAGGGCAGTACTTC
NA,TRBJ2-1,TRBV2,TRBD2,CASSPPSGNELEQFF,TGTGCCAGCAGCCCACCTAGCGGGAACGAGCTTGAGCAGTTCTTC
NA,TRBJ2-7,TRBV6-1,TRBD1,CASSEPVDRGYYEQYF,TGTGCCAGCAGTGAGCCTGTAGACAGGGGTTACTACGAGCAGTACTTC
once,TRBJ2-1,TRBV7-2,NA,CAGSSYNEQFF,TGTGCCGGGAGTAGCTACAATGAGCAGTTCTTC
NA,TRBJ1-2,TRBV27,NA,CASSSLHLNYGYTF,TGTGCCAGCAGTTCATTACATTTGAACTATGGCTACACCTTC
once,TRBJ1-2,TRBV6-5,TRBD1,CASSPSQQGAGGYTF,TGTGCCAGCAGTCCGAGCCAACAGGGGGCGGGGGGCTACACCTTC
NA,TRBJ1-3,TRBV5-1,TRBD1,CASSLVVGGTASGNTIYF,TGCGCCAGCAGCTTGGTCGTTGGCGGGACAGCCTCTGGAAACACCATATATTTT
NA,TRBJ1-1,TRBV19,TRBD1,CASSLWDRVSEAFF,TGTGCCAGTAGTCTCTGGGACAGGGTTTCAGAAGCTTTCTTT
NA,TRBJ2-7,TRBV2,NA,CASSARRDGDYEQYF,TGTGCCAGCAGTGCCCGGCGGGATGGGGACTACGAGCAGTACTTC
NA,TRBJ2-1,TRBV4-1,TRBD2,CASSQDWASGGNNEQFF,TGCGCCAGCAGCCAAGATTGGGCTAGCGGGGGGAACAATGAGCAGTTCTTC
once,TRBJ1-5,TRBV19,TRBD1,CASSIPRQGSQPQHF,TGTGCCAGTAGTATCCCCCGACAGGGCTCCCAGCCCCAGCATTTT
NA,TRBJ2-1,TRBV7-9,NA,CASSLSSGEQFF,TGTGCCAGCAGCTTGTCGAGTGGTGAGCAGTTCTTC
NA,TRBJ1-2,TRBV6-5,NA,CASRPTGLAHGYTF,TGTGCCAGCAGACCTACAGGGTTGGCTCATGGCTACACCTTC
NA,TRBJ1-5,TRBV5-1,TRBD1,CASSLTGGQPQHF,TGCGCCAGCAGCTTGACAGGGGGGCAGCCCCAGCATTTT
NA,TRBJ1-2,TRBV7-8,TRBD1,CASSLGGGGGYTF,TGTGCCAGCAGCTTAGGAGGGGGCGGTGGCTACACCTTC
NA,TRBJ2-7,TRBV4-1,TRBD2,CASSRTSGRYEQYF,TGCGCCAGCAGCCGGACTAGCGGGAGGTACGAGCAGTACTTC
NA,TRBJ2-1,TRBV5-1,TRBD2,CASSETGGEQFF,TGCGCCAGCAGCGAGACGGGGGGAGAGCAGTTCTTC